A selection of T cell receptor beta chains follows, all from one sample in a study of OX40 agonist ivuxolimab in advanced cancers. Repertoires were generated with immunoSEQ multiplex PCR, while TCRdb's copy carries only in-frame clones and drops some. The table records approximately 46,000 clones, roughly three quarters of them present only once. Here the sequenced sample was CD4+ or CD8+ T cells sorted from blood, taken in a trial of the OX40 agonist ivuxolimab. The receptors originated from an adult with an advanced solid tumor such as melanoma, head and neck, liver or kidney cancer. CDR3s include the opening cysteine and the closing phenylalanine or tryptophan. A D gene is named only where the DNA matches it firmly. A row's size may be missing; if present it is once, few, many or a size class.

>.|TRBD1|TRBJ1-2|TRBV2
TGTGCCAGCAGATTCGGACAGGGGGGTGGCTACACCTTC
CASRFGQGGGYTF
>.|TRBD2|TRBJ2-5|TRBV9
TGTGCCAGCAGCTCCTTAGCGGGAGGGCTGGAGGAGACCCAGTACTTC
CASSSLAGGLEETQYF
>few|.|TRBJ2-7|TRBV6-5
TGTGCCAGCAGGGTCTTAGGTGCTCTACGAGAGCAGTACTTC
CASRVLGALREQYF
>.|TRBD1|TRBJ2-1|TRBV7-3
TGTGCCAGCAGCCGCGGGACAGGGGGCTCGAGTGAGCAGTTCTTC
CASSRGTGGSSEQFF
>.|.|TRBJ2-3|TRBV12-5
.
CASGLDKAVTDTQYF
>few|.|TRBJ1-6|TRBV21-1
TGTGCCAGCAGCAAAGGGGGACAGGGATTCTTATCACCCCTCCACTTT
CASSKGGQGFLSPLHF
>.|.|TRBJ2-7|TRBV21-1
TGTGGGTGCAGGGCGGCCTACGAGCAGTACTTC
CGCRAAYEQYF
>.|.|TRBJ2-3|TRBV10-3
TGTGCCATCAGTGACTCTAGCACAGATACGCAGTATTTT
CAISDSSTDTQYF
>.|.|TRBJ1-1|TRBV6-1
TGTGCCAGCAGTGAATGGGGATTTAACGGTGAAGCTTTCTTT
CASSEWGFNGEAFF
>.|TRBD2|TRBJ2-7|TRBV11-2
TGTGCCAGCAGCTTTGTCCGGGGTGCGGGAGGGCGCGAGCAGTACTTC
CASSFVRGAGGREQYF
>.|.|TRBJ2-1|TRBV19
TGTGCCAGTAGTATGATTAGTGCAGGGGTGAATGAGCAGTTCTTC
CASSMISAGVNEQFF
>.|.|TRBJ1-2|TRBV28
TGTGCCAGCAGTTTAGGCTTTGGGGGTAGGGGCTACACCTTC
CASSLGFGGRGYTF
>.|TRBD1|TRBJ1-1|TRBV7-8
TGTGCCAGCAGCTCCGGACAGGGGGCGCAGAAGACTGAAGCTTTCTTT
CASSSGQGAQKTEAFF
>.|.|TRBJ2-1|TRBV7-3
TGTGCCAGCAGCTTAGGGGAGTCCGCCTACAATGAGCAGTTCTTC
CASSLGESAYNEQFF
>.|.|TRBJ1-1|TRBV29-1
TGCAGCGTTGAAGAAAGACCCGCTCGGACTGAAGCTTTCTTT
CSVEERPARTEAFF
>.|.|TRBJ2-1|TRBV5-1
TGCGCCAGCAGCGTCCAGGGACCCTACAATGAGCAGTTCTTC
CASSVQGPYNEQFF
>.|.|TRBJ2-1|TRBV4-1
TGCGCCAGCAGCCAACTCTTGGTAAATGAGCAGTTCTTC
CASSQLLVNEQFF
>.|.|TRBJ1-5|TRBV29-1
TGCAGCGTTGGTGAGGGGAACAAACAGCCCCAGCATTTT
CSVGEGNKQPQHF
>.|.|TRBJ2-5|TRBV2
TGTGCCAGCAGCCAGTACCTTCAAGAGACCCAGTACTTC
CASSQYLQETQYF
>.|.|TRBJ2-1|TRBV6-6
TGTGCCAGCAGTCCGACAGGTTTCAATGAGCAGTTCTTC
CASSPTGFNEQFF
>once|.|TRBJ1-6|TRBV5-4
TGTGCCAGCAGCTTGGCGAGGGGGGGATCACCCCTCCACTTT
CASSLARGGSPLHF
>.|.|TRBJ1-4|TRBV7-2
TGTGCCAGCAGCTTCGTCAGGGGTAATGAAAAACTGTTTTTT
CASSFVRGNEKLFF
>.|TRBD1|TRBJ1-2|TRBV28
TGTGCCAGCAGTTTGAGGACAGGGTATGGCTACACCTTC
CASSLRTGYGYTF
>.|TRBD2|TRBJ2-1|TRBV19
TGTGCCAGTAGTATAAGACTAGCGGGAAGCTCCTACAATGAGCAGTTCTTC
CASSIRLAGSSYNEQFF
>few|TRBD2|TRBJ2-7|TRBV5-1
TGCGCCAGCAGCACTGCGCCCGCGGGGGTGACCTACGAGCAGTACTTC
CASSTAPAGVTYEQYF
>.|TRBD2|TRBJ2-7|TRBV7-9
TGTGCCAGCAGCTTATTTCGGCGTAGCGGGAGAGGCCACGAGCAGTACTTC
CASSLFRRSGRGHEQYF
>.|.|TRBJ1-5|TRBV28
TGTGCCAGCAGCCGAGGGCGGCAGCAGAGTCAGCCCCAGCATTTT
CASSRGRQQSQPQHF
>once|.|TRBJ1-3|TRBV5-4
TGTGCCAGCAGCTTGGCAGCCGCTTCTGGAAACACCATATATTTT
CASSLAAASGNTIYF
>few|.|TRBJ1-5|TRBV19
TGTGCCAGTAGTCCAGGGACGGGGCCCCAGCATTTT
CASSPGTGPQHF
>.|.|TRBJ2-2|TRBV10-3
TGTGCTAATAGCGGTTCTAACACCGGGGAGCTGTTTTTT
CANSGSNTGELFF
>.|.|TRBJ2-1|TRBV14
TGTGCCAGCAGGCCTGAAGCTGGGGGCGTTGTGCGTGAGCAGTTCTTC
CASRPEAGGVVREQFF
>few|.|TRBJ2-1|TRBV7-9
TGTGCCAGCAGCTCCCCGAGGAGCGGAGGCTCCTACAATGAGCAGTTCTTC
CASSSPRSGGSYNEQFF
>.|TRBD2|TRBJ2-3|TRBV5-1
TGCGCCAGCAGCCCGGGGGGACCCACAGATACGCAGTATTTT
CASSPGGPTDTQYF
>.|TRBD2|TRBJ2-7|TRBV11-2
TGTGCCAGCAGCTTTTTAGCGGGAGCCTCCTACGAGCAGTACTTC
CASSFLAGASYEQYF
>.|TRBD1|TRBJ1-2|TRBV10-2
TGCGCCAGCAGCCAGGGGGCGTCGGGCTACACCTTC
CASSQGASGYTF
>.|.|TRBJ2-7|TRBV5-1
TGCGCCAGCAGCCCGTTGGGCGACTTCGAGCAGTACTTC
CASSPLGDFEQYF
>.|TRBD1|TRBJ2-5|TRBV7-8
TGTGCCAGCAGCTCCCGGACAGGACAAGAGACCCAGTACTTC
CASSSRTGQETQYF
>.|TRBD1|TRBJ1-2|TRBV6-5
TGTGCCAGCAGTTACTCCTCCAGGGGGGACGGCTACACCTTC
CASSYSSRGDGYTF
>.|.|TRBJ1-1|TRBV7-3
TGTGCCAGCAGCTTATACGGAGGGGGCACTGAAGCTTTCTTT
CASSLYGGGTEAFF
>.|.|TRBJ1-5|TRBV6-1
TGTGCCAGCAGTGATCGAACCGGGGGCGCAGGGCAGCCCCAGCATTTT
CASSDRTGGAGQPQHF
>.|.|TRBJ2-7|TRBV6-1
TGTGCCAGCACCAAATCTGGCGGATACGAGCAGTACTTC
CASTKSGGYEQYF
>once|TRBD1|TRBJ2-7|TRBV7-6
TGTGCCAGCACCCCTATAGGGGGCTCGTACGAGCAGTACTTC
CASTPIGGSYEQYF
>.|.|TRBJ1-5|TRBV27
TGTGCCAGCAAGGGTCTCGGTCAGCCCCAGCATTTT
CASKGLGQPQHF
>.|TRBD1|TRBJ1-1|TRBV6-1
TGTGCCAGCACCGGTGGACAGGGGTATACCACTGAAGCTTTCTTT
CASTGGQGYTTEAFF
>.|.|TRBJ1-3|TRBV30
TGTGCCCAATCCCACAGAAACACCATATATTTT
CAQSHRNTIYF
>.|TRBD2|TRBJ2-1|TRBV5-1
TGCGCCAGCAGCCCACAACGGGCTAGCGGACACAATGAGCAGTTCTTC
CASSPQRASGHNEQFF
>few|TRBD2|TRBJ2-3|TRBV2
TGTGCCAGCAGTCCCGGACTAGCGGGAGAAGCAGATACGCAGTATTTT
CASSPGLAGEADTQYF
>.|.|TRBJ1-1|TRBV20-1
TGCAGTGCTAGCTATACTGAAGCTTTCTTT
CSASYTEAFF
>.|.|TRBJ1-5|TRBV18
TGTGCCAGCTCACCACAGCAGGGCGATCAGCCCCAGCATTTT
CASSPQQGDQPQHF
>once|.|TRBJ2-6|TRBV5-4
TGTGCCAGCAGCTACATATTGATCGGGGCCAACGTCCTGACTTTC
CASSYILIGANVLTF
>.|TRBD1|TRBJ1-5|TRBV6-1
TGTGCCAGCAGGAACAGGGGAATAGGCAATCAGCCCCAGCATTTT
CASRNRGIGNQPQHF
>.|TRBD2|TRBJ2-3|TRBV6-5
TGTGCCGGCAGGGTAGCGGGAGGCACAGATACGCAGTATTTT
CAGRVAGGTDTQYF
>.|.|TRBJ2-1|TRBV29-1
TGCAGCGTTGAGCGGACCTCCGTCTCCTACAATGAGCAGTTCTTC
CSVERTSVSYNEQFF
>.|TRBD2|TRBJ2-5|TRBV25-1
TGTGCCAGCAGTGATCGGGCGGGAGTTGAGACCCAGTACTTC
CASSDRAGVETQYF